These 20 T cell receptor beta chains share one sample of origin, sequenced in a study of vaccination and CD4 T cells after COVID-19. The treatment was: approximately 11-day PBMC culture with coronavirus spike peptide pools or control peptides (ViraFEST assay). The antigens of these receptors remain unknown. Sequence data for DNA of cultured CD4+ T cells were generated by the Oncomine TCR Beta short-read assay. TCRdb called the PCR reads again in MiXCR, with one record for every CDR3 protein. The table records thousands of distinct CDR3 sequences, approximately 80% of them present only once. The sample taken for sequencing was CD4+ T cells from blood, cultured in vitro. The source is a human donor who had recovered from COVID-19.

This clonotype was picked up one time. V and J are TRBV30 and TRBJ1-2, with D unresolved. The ends were cut back, 2 bases at V and 2 bases at J, with 9 bases in the middle. The CDR3 sequence is 13 residues long. The germline V gene encodes CDR1 GTSNPN and CDR2 SVGIG (reference sequence). The CDR3 coding sequence is TGTGCCTGGAGTCAAGGGTGGAACTATGGCTACACCTTC. As protein: CAWSQGWNYGYTF. Combining the CDR3 with reference TRBV30 and TRBJ1-2 gives the whole variable domain SQTIHQWPATLVQPVGSPLSLECTVEGTSNPNLYWYRQAAGRGLQLLFYSVGIGQISSEVPQNLSASRPQDRQFILSSKKLLLSDSGFYLCAWSQGWNYGYTFGSGTRLTVV.

The chain carries TRBV7-9 and TRBJ1-2; 9 bases are shared with TRBD1. This CDR3 contains 15 residues. Germline V gives CDR1 SEHNR, CDR2 FQNEAQ (reference sequence). V gave up 5 bases and J gave up 5 bases; unmatched junction bases: 9. The CDR3 region has the DNA TGTGCCAGCAGCCACCCGACCGGACAGGGGTATGGCTACACCTTC. It yields the protein CASSHPTGQGYGYTF.

The table lists this clonotype with a few counts. The V call is TRBV7-2, the J call TRBJ1-5; D is perhaps TRBD1 (6 bases). V shed 1 base and J shed 2 bases, with 9 bases lying between them. The CDR3 consists of 15 residues. The germline V gene encodes CDR1 SGHTA and CDR2 FQGNSA. The CDR3 protein is CASSLEAGGNQPQHF. CDR3 bases: TGTGCCAGCAGCTTAGAGGCAGGGGGCAATCAGCCCCAGCATTTT.

The V gene is TRBV2, the J gene TRBJ1-1; TRBD1 is a possible D gene (6 bases). With 8 bases removed from V and 6 bases from J, the gap between germline ends came to 13 bases. CDR1 and CDR2 from the germline V gene are SNHLY and FYNNEI. The CDR3 contains 12 residues. Written as DNA, the CDR3 is TGTGCCAGCGAGATACAGGGTCCTGAAGCTTTCTTT. This translates into CASEIQGPEAFF.

V and J are TRBV6-1 and TRBJ1-5; D gene ambiguous. The V end lost 7 bases, the J end lost 2 bases, and 15 bases lay between the germline ends. The CDR3 covers 15 residues. Germline V gives CDR1 MNHNS, CDR2 SASEGT. The CDR3 DNA is TGTGCCAGCAAGGGAACCGGTTCAGGCAATCAGCCCCAGCATTTT. It is translated as CASKGTGSGNQPQHF.

This clonotype appeared a few times. The CDR3 sequence is CATSSSKTTFTDTQYF. CDR3 coding DNA: TGTGCCACCAGCAGCTCGAAAACGACGTTCACAGATACGCAGTATTTT. This chain links TRBV15 with TRBJ2-3; D ambiguous. V was clipped by 3 bases and J by 2 bases, with 15 bases between them. Looked up from germline, CDR1 is LNHNV and CDR2 is YYDKDF (reference sequence). The CDR3 length is 16 residues.

This rearrangement joins TRBV12-3 or TRBV12-4 to TRBJ2-5; 12 nucleotides align to TRBD1. The CDR3 is 15 amino acids. The V segment lost 6 bases and the J segment 1 base; nucleotides outside the gene matches: 3. DNA of the CDR3: TGTGCCAGCAGCCGGGACAGGGGGCGCCAAGAGACCCAGTACTTC. This translates into CASSRDRGRQETQYF.

The chain is built from TRBV27 and TRBJ1-6, with D tentatively TRBD1 (6 bases). Germline-derived CDR1 and CDR2 are MNHEY and SMNVEV (reference sequence). The CDR3 loop spans 16 amino acids. V lost 4 bases to trimming and J lost 9 bases, with 19 bases between them. CDR3 residues: CASSYGGGEGSSPLHF. CDR3 DNA sequence: TGTGCCAGCAGTTACGGGGGGGGCGAAGGGTCTTCACCCCTCCACTTT.

This chain links TRBV24-1 with TRBJ1-3; a weak D match, TRBD1 (6 bases). In germline, CDR1 is KGHDR, CDR2 SFDVKD. The length of the CDR3 is 17 residues. Trimming removed 4 bases from V and 0 bases from J, with 15 bases in between. CDR3 in amino acids: CATSDPQGKGSGNTIYF. CDR3 DNA sequence: TGTGCCACCAGTGACCCACAGGGAAAGGGCTCTGGAAACACCATATATTTT.

The chain couples TRBV5-8 to TRBJ1-5; TRBD1 matches at 9 bases. V was clipped by 4 bases and J by 6 bases; unmatched bases: 14. Germline lookup yields CDR1 SGHTS and CDR2 YDEGEE. This CDR3 contains 17 residues. The CDR3 DNA is TGTGCCAGCAGCCATCCCGGGGGACAGGGCAGACGTCAGCCCCAGCATTTT. It translates to CASSHPGGQGRRQPQHF.

For this clonotype: One end of the junction is discordant with germline, which a read error may explain. The chain couples TRBV7-9 to TRBJ2-3; D is perhaps TRBD1 (6 bases). Germline CDR1 SEHNR, CDR2 FQNEAQ (reference sequence). This CDR3 is built from 16 residues. Here the CDR3 DNA reads TGTGGCAGCAGCCTCTCCATAGGGGGTAGCACAGATACGCAGTATTTT. Protein product: CGSSLSIGGSTDTQYF.

The chain couples TRBV7-2 to TRBJ2-4, with 15 bases that match TRBD2. The CDR3 sequence is 15 residues long. V trimming: 5 bases; J trimming: 7 bases; junction bases outside the gene matches: 3. Germline V gene data show CDR1 as SGHTA and CDR2 as FQGNSA. The CDR3 nucleotides are TGTGCCAGCAGCCTGGGGACTAGCGGGGGGAACATTCAGTACTTC. This codes for CASSLGTSGGNIQYF.

This sequence joins TRBV9 and TRBJ1-2; D unclear. The CDR3 loop spans 13 amino acids. Between the trimmed V and J ends, which lost 2 bases and 7 bases, there was a span of 12 bases. In germline, CDR1 is SGDLS, CDR2 YYNGEE. The CDR3 DNA sequence: TGTGCCAGCAGCGTGTCAAGACTCGGTGGCTACACCTTC. Amino acids: CASSVSRLGGYTF. The full variable domain, with the rest looked up from reference TRBV9 and TRBJ1-2, is DSGVTQTPKHLITATGQRVTLRCSPRSGDLSVYWYQQSLDQGLQFLIQYYNGEERAKGNILERFSAQQFPDLHSELNLSSLELGDSALYFCASSVSRLGGYTFGSGTRLTVV.

The rearrangement links TRBV5-1 to TRBJ1-6, with 11 bases matching TRBD1. The CDR3 is made up of 17 amino acids. Unmatched junction bases numbered 13, after V lost 4 bases and J lost 10 bases. The germline V gene has CDR1 SGHRS and CDR2 YFSETQ. CDR3 protein: CASSTTRPGQGGSPLHF. The CDR3 region has the DNA TGCGCCAGCAGCACGACTCGACCGGGACAGGGGGGATCACCCCTCCACTTT.

The chain links TRBV7-7 to TRBJ2-2; D gene uncertain. V was pared by 0 bases and J by 7 bases, with 6 bases between. CDR3 length equals 13 residues. The germline V gene has CDR1 SSHAT and CDR2 FNYEAQ (reference sequence). CDR3 residues: CASSLAGIGELFF. Written as DNA, the CDR3 is TGTGCCAGCAGCTTAGCGGGGATCGGGGAGCTGTTTTTT.

V and J are TRBV20-1 and TRBJ2-6, with 11 nucleotides matching TRBD1. The CDR3 has 17 residues. Trimming at V came to 6 bases and at J to 0 bases, leaving 7 bases not matched to a gene. CDR1 is DFQATT and CDR2 is SNEGSKA in the germline V gene (reference sequence). The CDR3 reads CSAGTGGLRSGANVLTF. In nucleotides, the CDR3 is TGCAGTGCCGGGACAGGGGGACTCCGCTCTGGGGCCAACGTCCTGACTTTC.

The J gene is TRBJ1-2, the V gene TRBV15; weak D call: TRBD1 (6 bases). The CDR3 extends over 13 amino acids. The germline CDR1 and CDR2 sequences are LNHNV and YYDKDF (reference sequence). V lost 1 base to trimming and J lost 8 bases, with 11 bases between them. CDR3 protein: CATSRGEGGGYTF. In DNA form, the CDR3 reads TGTGCCACCAGCAGAGGGGAAGGGGGGGGCTACACCTTC.

The chain couples TRBV27 to TRBJ1-2; the match to TRBD1 covers 7 bases. The CDR3 contains 15 residues. Unmatched junction bases numbered 10, after V lost 5 bases and J lost 4 bases. The germline CDR1 and CDR2 sequences are MNHEY and SMNVEV (reference sequence). In DNA, the CDR3 is TGTGCCAGCAGTCTCAGGGGGAGGGGGGTCTATGGCTACACCTTC. Its protein is CASSLRGRGVYGYTF.

Within the sample, this clonotype is hyperexpanded (1% or more). The rearrangement uses TRBV6-5 and TRBJ1-1, with D maybe TRBD1 (6 bases). V lost 0 bases, J lost 11 bases, and 22 bases lay in between. CDR1 is MNHEY and CDR2 is SVGAGI in the germline V gene. The length of the CDR3 is 16 residues. CDR3 residues: CASSYSDMGTQGGAFF. CDR3 DNA: TGTGCCAGCAGTTACTCGGACATGGGAACCCAAGGGGGGGCTTTCTTT.

This chain connects TRBV2 to TRBJ2-7; 7 bases match TRBD1. J was trimmed by 5 bases and V by 8 bases; bases with no gene match: 12. Germline loops: CDR1 SNHLY, CDR2 FYNNEI. This CDR3 has 14 residues. In nucleotides, the CDR3 is TGTGCCAGCGCACAGGGGTTAAACGTCAACGAGCAGTACTTC. Its translation: CASAQGLNVNEQYF.